This T cell receptor beta chain was captured in a study of blood T cell repertoires in COVID-19. Deletions cut 0 bases from V and 6 bases from J, with 4 bases between. Germline assignment: CDR1 SGHDN and CDR2 FVKESK. The CDR3 is 12 residues long. Clones were sequenced by immunoSEQ multiplex PCR, and TCRdb holds only the in-frame ones, with some missing. The sample contains around 160,000 clones, roughly 87% of which appear only once. Sequenced sample: PBMCs or T cells enriched from blood (not recorded which). The J gene is TRBJ2-3, the V gene TRBV14; D is unresolved. The receptor's source is a man aged 45-65 years who had recovered from COVID-19. The CDR3 DNA is TGTGCCAGCAGCCAAGACGGGGATACGCAGTATTTT. It translates to CASSQDGDTQYF.